The text below deals with one T cell receptor (beta chain). Its antigen is not identified. The CDR3 sequence is 15 residues long. The V end lost 6 bases, the J end lost 0 bases, and 14 bases lay between the germline ends. Germline V CDR1 and CDR2: MNHEY, SMNVEV (reference sequence). These data belong to a study of cytomegalovirus exposure and HLA in healthy donors. TCRdb keeps only in-frame clones here, not all; method: immunoSEQ multiplex PCR. Among more than 95,000 clones listed, 70% to 90% were seen once. Overall study results and limits: The study recorded 150 to 200 TCR beta chains that were cytomegalovirus-associated. Across donors, most TCRs were seen rarely, yet some public ones were widespread. High specificity and sensitivity for cytomegalovirus status were reported for the classifier.

The sequencing input was PBMCs. This chain uses TRBV27 with TRBJ1-1; D is possibly TRBD1 (5 bases). This receptor was identified in a woman between 18 and 29 years old in good health and CMV-seropositive. The CDR3 reads CASSPFSTVNTEAFF. CDR3 in DNA: TGTGCCAGCAGCCCGTTCTCGACAGTGAACACTGAAGCTTTCTTT.